The sample holds many counts of the clone carrying this T cell receptor (beta chain). This record comes from a study of metastatic and nonmetastatic thyroid tumors. Via MiXCR, TCRdb re-called the PCR reads. The table lists around 89,000 clones, 15% of them singletons. This CDR3 comprises 17 residues. V lost 0 bases, J lost 0 bases, and 4 bases stayed unmatched. Per the germline V gene, CDR1 is SGHRS and CDR2 is YFSETQ. No treatment of any kind had been given to any patient before thyroid surgery. The V gene is TRBV5-1, the J gene TRBJ2-3, with TRBD2 matching 10 bases. The sample comprised blood. The source of this sequence is a female donor with papillary thyroid cancer or a benign thyroid nodule (not recorded which). Some clones in this sample may be carry-over from other donors' samples. The CDR3 loop reads CASSLASGGASTDTQYF. The DNA of the CDR3 is TGCGCCAGCAGCTTGGCCAGCGGGGGGGCTAGCACAGATACGCAGTATTTT.